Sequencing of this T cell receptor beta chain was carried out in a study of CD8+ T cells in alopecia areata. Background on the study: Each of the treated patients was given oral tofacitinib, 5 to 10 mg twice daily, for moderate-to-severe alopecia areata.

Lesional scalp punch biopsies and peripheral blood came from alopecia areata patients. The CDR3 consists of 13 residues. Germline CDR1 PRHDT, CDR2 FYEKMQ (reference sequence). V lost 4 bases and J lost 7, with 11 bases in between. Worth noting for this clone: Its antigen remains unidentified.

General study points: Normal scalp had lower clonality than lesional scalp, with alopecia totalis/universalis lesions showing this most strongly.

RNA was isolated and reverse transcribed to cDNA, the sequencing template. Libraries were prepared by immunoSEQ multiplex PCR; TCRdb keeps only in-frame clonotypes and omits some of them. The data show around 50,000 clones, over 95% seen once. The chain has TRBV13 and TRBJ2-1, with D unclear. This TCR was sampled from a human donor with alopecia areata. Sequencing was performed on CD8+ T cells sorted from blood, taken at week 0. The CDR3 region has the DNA TGTGCCAGCAGCTCTTATAACGAGAATGAGCAGTTCTTC. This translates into CASSSYNENEQFF.